A single sample gave rise to the 25 T cell receptor beta chains below, sequenced in a study of post-analysis software for immune sequencing data. Their antigens are not known. Unique molecular identifiers were present in the TCR beta cDNA libraries. TCRdb analysed the PCR reads with MiXCR anew, one entry per CDR3 protein. The sample lists 750,000 to 950,000 distinct CDR3 sequences, 53% seen once, with approximately 4.4% in the top ten. Study-wide points: Elevated frequency relative to controls characterized roughly five TRBV segments in patients, TRBV5-6, TRBV5-1 and TRBV20-1 among them.

The sample taken for sequencing was blood. The receptor set was obtained from a girl under 18 with multiple sclerosis.

This clonotype was seen more than once but under ten times. The chain couples TRBV4-1 to TRBJ2-6, with TRBD2 as a possible D gene (6 bases). The CDR3 loop spans 17 amino acids. CDR1 MGHRA and CDR2 YSYEKL come from the germline V gene. V lost 3 bases and J 2 bases, leaving 14 bases between the germline ends. This CDR3 is CASSQLPWEAGANVLTF. The DNA of the CDR3 is TGCGCCAGCAGCCAGCTCCCTTGGGAGGCTGGGGCCAACGTCCTGACTTTC.

The chain employs TRBV4-2 and TRBJ2-1, with 13 bases that match TRBD2. CDR3 length: 16 amino acids. The germline gives CDR1 LGHNA, CDR2 YNFKEQ. The junction had 2 bases not matched to a gene; V was cut back by 0 bases and J by 6 bases. In nucleotides, the CDR3 is TGTGCCAGCAGCCAAGAGACTAGCGGGGGGCCCAATGAGCAGTTCTTC. It encodes CASSQETSGGPNEQFF.

The chain joins TRBV11-1 to TRBJ2-5; D call uncertain. The CDR3 consists of 15 residues. Germline CDR1 SGHAT, CDR2 FQDESV (reference sequence). Trimming stripped 1 base from V and 2 bases from J, with 11 bases between. The CDR3 here is CASSLEVVSQETQYF. The CDR3 DNA reads as TGTGCCAGCAGCTTAGAGGTGGTTTCTCAAGAGACCCAGTACTTC.

The chain carries TRBV7-2 and TRBJ2-3; no definite D call. The V gene's germline CDR1 is SGHTA and CDR2 FQGNSA. The CDR3 has 11 amino acids. V lost 5 bases and J 8 bases, leaving 8 bases between the germline ends. CDR3 DNA: TGTGCCAGCAGCCGTCTCAGTACGCAGTATTTT. This encodes CASSRLSTQYF.

CDR3 amino acids: CAISGTADPENEQYF. The CDR3 DNA follows: TGTGCCATCAGCGGGACCGCGGACCCGGAGAATGAGCAGTACTTC. The J gene is TRBJ2-5, the V gene TRBV10-3; perhaps D is TRBD1 or TRBD2 (5 bases each). V lost 6 bases and J lost 11, with 25 bases in between. The germline gives CDR1 ENHRY, CDR2 SYGVKD. This CDR3 has 15 amino acids.

The chain uses TRBV7-9 and TRBJ1-6; D is possibly TRBD1 (6 bases). There are 14 residues in the CDR3. V shed 3 bases and J shed 13 bases, with 16 bases lying between them. CDR1 is SEHNR and CDR2 is FQNEAQ in the germline V gene (reference sequence). As DNA, the CDR3 is TGTGCCAGCAGCTTTGGGCAGGGGAAGTTTCCCCTCCACTTT. This sequence encodes CASSFGQGKFPLHF. The complete variable domain, with remaining parts taken from reference TRBV7-9 and TRBJ1-6, reads DTGVSQNPRHKITKRGQNVTFRCDPISEHNRLYWYRQTLGQGPEFLTYFQNEAQLEKSRLLSDRFSAERPKGSFSTLEIQRTEQGDSAMYLCASSFGQGKFPLHFGNGTRLTVT.

Turning to this clonotype: A read error may account for a junction end that differs from germline. This chain connects TRBV7-8 to TRBJ1-1; 8 positions match TRBD1. CDR3 length equals 16 residues. Germline loops: CDR1 SGHVS, CDR2 FQNEAQ. In nucleotides, the CDR3 is TGTGCCAGCAGCCCGCCCGGACAGGGATTGCGCACTGAGGCTTTCTTT. Its protein product is CASSPPGQGLRTEAFF.

This chain connects TRBV7-9 to TRBJ2-1; D remains ambiguous. The germline V gene has CDR1 SEHNR and CDR2 FQNEAQ (reference sequence). This CDR3 has 13 residues. The V gene lost 1 base and the J gene lost 8 bases, with 9 bases spanning the gap. The DNA of the CDR3 is TGTGCCAGCAGCTTAGACTTTATGTATGAGCAGTTCTTC. Protein: CASSLDFMYEQFF.

This clonotype was seen a few times. J is TRBJ1-1 and V is TRBV7-9, with 12 bases aligning to TRBD1. Losses at the gene ends were 5 bases for V and 11 bases for J; bases not matched to a gene: 15. Germline CDR1 reads SEHNR; CDR2 reads FQNEAQ (reference sequence). This CDR3 comprises 16 residues. The CDR3 region is CASSPSGTGGGGRAFF. The CDR3 nucleotides are TGTGCCAGCAGCCCGTCCGGGACAGGGGGCGGAGGAAGGGCTTTCTTT.

The chain links TRBV3-1 to TRBJ2-3, with D possibly TRBD2 on 5 matching bases. CDR1 and CDR2 from the germline V gene are LGHDT and YNNKEL (reference sequence). The CDR3 covers 17 residues. Trimming shortened V by 0 bases and J by 7 bases, and 20 bases separated the two germline ends. The CDR3 DNA is TGTGCCAGCAGCCAAGATGTTCCCAGCGGCCGAGGTTATACGCAGTATTTT. Its protein product is CASSQDVPSGRGYTQYF.

This clonotype was detected a few times. The chain has TRBV7-2 and TRBJ2-7, with D unresolved. Germline CDR1 is SGHTA and CDR2 is FQGNSA. V gave up 1 base and J gave up 3 bases, with 10 bases separating them. The CDR3 has 14 amino acids. Here the CDR3 DNA reads TGTGCCAGCAGCTTAGGGCCAGCGAACTACGAGCAGTACTTC. Protein: CASSLGPANYEQYF.

V and J are TRBV20-1 and TRBJ2-5, with D unresolved. CDR3 length: 12 amino acids. V lost 6 bases to trimming and J lost 0 bases, with 8 bases between them. CDR1 and CDR2 (germline): DFQATT, SNEGSKA (reference sequence). The CDR3 coding sequence is TGCAGTGCAGACCGAAACCAAGAGACCCAGTACTTC. It specifies CSADRNQETQYF.

This clonotype showed up just a few times. The chain employs TRBV2 and TRBJ2-7; D not certain. The V end lost 4 bases, the J end lost 3 bases, and 10 bases lay between the germline ends. Germline V gene sequence: CDR1 SNHLY, CDR2 FYNNEI. CDR3 size: 13 residues. The chain's CDR3 is CASSVRRHYEQYF. As DNA, the CDR3 is TGTGCCAGCAGTGTTAGGCGGCACTACGAGCAGTACTTC.

This clonotype was detected only a few times. The CDR3 DNA reads TGTGCCAGCTGCCTGGGGGGGTGGCAGAATTCTTATGGCTACACCTTC. Encoded protein: CASCLGGWQNSYGYTF. The chain is built from TRBV12-3 or TRBV12-4 and TRBJ1-2, with D possibly TRBD1 on 5 matching bases. With 8 bases removed from V and 5 bases from J, the gap between germline ends came to 24 bases. The CDR3 loop spans 16 amino acids.

The V gene is TRBV4-1, the J gene TRBJ2-1; 8 bases align to TRBD1. This CDR3 comprises 14 residues. From germline, CDR1 is MGHRA and CDR2 YSYEKL. J gave up 8 bases and V 0 bases, and 3 bases lay outside the gene matches. In DNA, the CDR3 is TGCGCCAGCAGCCAAGACCCGGACAGGGATGAGCAGTTCTTC. Protein sequence: CASSQDPDRDEQFF.

This clonotype showed up just a few times. The chain carries TRBV18 and TRBJ1-2; 10 nucleotides line up with TRBD1. Unmatched junction bases numbered 5, after V lost 4 bases and J lost 0 bases. CDR3 length: 16 residues. The germline V gene encodes CDR1 KGHSH and CDR2 LQKENI. The CDR3 region is CASSLLGTGANYGYTF. The CDR3 bases are TGTGCCAGCTCACTCCTCGGGACAGGGGCTAACTATGGCTACACCTTC.

The chain combines TRBV5-1 with TRBJ2-1; 12 bases match TRBD2. Germline CDR1 SGHRS, CDR2 YFSETQ. Trimming cost V 0 bases and J 8 bases; bases outside gene matches: 6. The CDR3 covers 16 residues. CDR3 sequence: CASSLGLAGGLDEQFF. For the CDR3, the DNA is TGCGCCAGCAGCTTGGGGCTAGCGGGGGGGTTAGATGAGCAGTTCTTC.

V and J are TRBV6-5 and TRBJ2-7; perhaps TRBD2 as D (6 bases). The closer fit of TRBJ2-5 to the DNA end suggests the J call may be wrong. Germline V gene sequence: CDR1 MNHEY, CDR2 SVGAGI. The CDR3 spans 15 residues. DNA of the CDR3: TGTGCCAGCAGTCACACGAAGGTCGGAGGGGAGACCCAGTACTTC. Amino acid sequence: CASSHTKVGGETQYF.

The chain joins TRBV20-1 to TRBJ2-3; 9 nucleotides align to TRBD2. CDR1 and CDR2 (germline): DFQATT, SNEGSKA (reference sequence). V lost 0 bases to trimming and J lost 2 bases; unmatched junction nucleotides: 6. The length of the CDR3 is 16 residues. The CDR3 nucleotides are TGCAGTGCTAGAGATCAGGCTAGCGGGGTCACAGATACGCAGTATTTT. Translating it yields CSARDQASGVTDTQYF.

This clonotype was detected a few times. The CDR3 here is CSARDISPLPNTEAFF. In DNA form, the CDR3 reads TGCAGTGCTAGAGATATCTCCCCGTTGCCGAACACTGAAGCTTTCTTT. This sequence joins TRBV20-1 and TRBJ1-1; D not resolved. The CDR3 is 16 residues long. Per germline, CDR1 DFQATT and CDR2 SNEGSKA (reference sequence). Trimming took off 0 bases at V and 1 base at J, with 15 bases between the two ends.

This clonotype has just a few counts. In DNA form, the CDR3 reads TGCGCCAGCAGCTTGGACGGACAGGGGGCGATGGAGACCCAGTACTTC. Protein: CASSLDGQGAMETQYF. The rearrangement uses TRBV5-1 and TRBJ2-5, with 11 bases that match TRBD1. Unmatched junction bases numbered 6, after V lost 0 bases and J lost 5 bases. The CDR3 is 16 residues long. CDR1 and CDR2 (germline): SGHRS, YFSETQ.

The sample holds a few counts of this clonotype. This chain connects TRBV29-1 to TRBJ2-1; tentative D call: TRBD1 (6 bases). CDR3 length: 14 amino acids. Germline CDR1 and CDR2: SQVTM and ANQGSEA. V was cut by 5 bases and J by 4 bases, with 15 bases left in between. The CDR3 DNA reads as TGCAGCGTTAAGGACAGCGGAAGTTACAATGAGCAGTTCTTC. Protein sequence: CSVKDSGSYNEQFF.

This clonotype showed up just a few times. This rearrangement joins TRBV12-3 or TRBV12-4 to TRBJ2-7, with 8 bases lining up with TRBD1. The J segment lost 4 bases and the V segment lost 3 bases, leaving 11 bases of the junction unmatched. The CDR3 spans 16 residues. CDR3 amino acids: CASSLASGTGAYEQYF. The CDR3 bases are TGTGCCAGCAGTTTGGCTTCCGGGACAGGCGCTTACGAGCAGTACTTC.

This chain joins TRBV29-1 and TRBJ2-5; D is possibly TRBD2 (7 bases). The CDR3 extends over 15 amino acids. Deletions cut 5 bases from V and 0 bases from J, with 16 bases between. The germline V gene encodes CDR1 SQVTM and CDR2 ANQGSEA. In nucleotides, the CDR3 is TGCAGCGTTTGGGGGGGACACGAGTACCAAGAGACCCAGTACTTC. This sequence encodes CSVWGGHEYQETQYF.

This clonotype was found a few times. The genes are TRBV9 and TRBJ2-1; either TRBD1 or TRBD2 may fit D (5 bases each). CDR3 size: 13 residues. V lost 0 bases and J 10 bases, leaving 11 bases between the germline ends. The germline gives CDR1 SGDLS, CDR2 YYNGEE. For the CDR3, the DNA is TGTGCCAGCAGCGTAGACTTGGGGGTGGAGCAGTTCTTC. Translation: CASSVDLGVEQFF.